These 10 T cell receptor beta chains were sequenced from one sample in a study of blood T cell repertoires in COVID-19 (dated by TCRdb to between 2020 and 2021). Libraries were made using the immunoSEQ multiplex PCR assay. Drawn from immuneACCESS, this table holds only the in-frame rearrangements with V and J called that TCRdb kept. Clones are partly lost; checked studies trace under half to an unresolved V gene and leave the rest unexplained. For this sample there are hundreds of thousands of clones; 88% appear just once. In total, the top ten clones hold over 2% of the sample. Sequenced: PBMCs or T cells enriched from blood (not recorded which). These receptors all come from a woman aged 40 to 55 with acute COVID-19.

The sample holds one count of this clone. DNA of the CDR3: TGTGCCAGCAGTGTGGGCTTCCACTATGGCTACACCTTC. Protein: CASSVGFHYGYTF. The J gene is TRBJ1-2, the V gene TRBV25-1; D ambiguous. The length of the CDR3 is 13 residues. V lost 4 bases and J lost 3, with 9 bases in between. Germline loops: CDR1 MGHDK, CDR2 SYGVNS.

V is TRBV19 and J is TRBJ1-5; possible D gene TRBD1, 6 bases. Trimming removed 6 bases at V and 0 bases at J, with 12 bases between. Germline CDR1 is LNHDA and CDR2 is SQIVND (reference sequence). The CDR3 totals 15 residues. The DNA of the CDR3 is TGTGCCAGTAGCCCGGGACACCATAGCAATCAGCCCCAGCATTTT. Its protein product is CASSPGHHSNQPQHF.

The rearrangement joins TRBV6-5 to TRBJ2-5; 10 positions agree with TRBD2. Germline assignment: CDR1 MNHEY and CDR2 SVGAGI. Trimming at V came to 6 bases and at J to 5 bases, leaving 6 bases not matched to a gene. The CDR3 totals 14 residues. The CDR3 DNA is TGTGCCAGCAGCCTGACTAGCGGGTTTGAGACCCAGTACTTC. As protein: CASSLTSGFETQYF.

V is TRBV18 and J is TRBJ2-3, with TRBD1 matching over 11 bases. Germline V CDR1 and CDR2: KGHSH, LQKENI. The trim removed 4 bases at V and 1 base at J, leaving 4 bases unmatched. The CDR3 loop spans 16 amino acids. The CDR3 here is CASSRGTGGGTDTQYF. The CDR3 bases are TGTGCCAGCTCACGGGGGACAGGGGGAGGCACAGATACGCAGTATTTT.

The chain combines TRBV10-3 with TRBJ2-3; 7 positions match TRBD2. The CDR3 spans 17 residues. The germline CDR1 and CDR2 sequences are ENHRY and SYGVKD. The V segment lost 0 bases and the J segment 4 bases; nucleotides outside the gene matches: 10. The CDR3 nucleotides read TGTGCCATCAGTGAGTCGATGGCAGGTCGGGGGGCAGATACGCAGTATTTT. Residues: CAISESMAGRGADTQYF.

The chain links TRBV6-5 to TRBJ1-3, with D maybe TRBD1 (6 bases). Trimming took 4 bases from V and 0 from J, leaving 10 bases between them. CDR3 size: 15 residues. CDR1 MNHEY and CDR2 SVGAGI come from the germline V gene. CDR3 sequence reads: CASSLDRFSGNTIYF. CDR3 DNA: TGTGCCAGCAGTTTGGACAGATTCTCTGGAAACACCATATATTTT.

This chain joins TRBV29-1 and TRBJ2-2, with TRBD2 matching over 7 bases. CDR3 length equals 16 residues. The junction had 9 bases not matched to a gene; V was cut back by 0 bases and J by 5 bases. Germline V gives CDR1 SQVTM, CDR2 ANQGSEA. CDR3 coding DNA: TGCAGCGTTGAAGAGCGTAAGCGGGGAGCGACCGGGGAGCTGTTTTTT. This translates into CSVEERKRGATGELFF.

The V and J genes are TRBV12-3 or TRBV12-4 and TRBJ1-2; D unresolved. The CDR3 contains 12 residues. Trimming removed 8 bases from V and 0 bases from J, with 7 bases in between. The CDR3 here is CASRGTNYGYTF. CDR3 nucleotide sequence: TGTGCCAGCCGAGGAACTAACTATGGCTACACCTTC.

The rearrangement uses TRBV30 and TRBJ1-2, with D perhaps TRBD1 (6 bases). V dropped 5 bases and J dropped 0 bases, with 19 bases sitting between them. The CDR3 is 16 residues long. Germline V gives CDR1 GTSNPN, CDR2 SVGIG (reference sequence). Here the CDR3 DNA reads TGTGCCTGGTCCGACCCAAGGACAGAAGCTAACTATGGCTACACCTTC. This encodes CAWSDPRTEANYGYTF.

This clone has a single count. The chain joins TRBV21-1 to TRBJ1-2; the listed D gene, TRBD1, was not tested against the DNA. TRBV21-1 is described as a pseudogene. There are 12 residues in the CDR3. This CDR3 reads CAQDRPNYGYTF. CDR3 nucleotides: TGTGCCCAGGACAGACCTAACTATGGCTACACCTTC.